This TCR beta chain was captured by sequencing in a study of cytomegalovirus exposure and HLA in healthy donors. Overall study results and limits: Some public TCRs appeared in many individuals, while most sequences were rare. A classifier reportedly called cytomegalovirus status with high sensitivity and specificity. Overall, 164 TCR beta chains were annotated as cytomegalovirus-associated. The finding came from a later analysis; first-cohort TCR clusters tended to co-occur in the roughly 120 validation repertoires.

The CDR3 has 15 amino acids. With 1 base removed from V and 4 bases from J, the gap between germline ends came to 14 bases. The V gene's germline CDR1 is SEHNR and CDR2 FQNEAQ (reference sequence). Sequencing used immunoSEQ multiplex PCR; TCRdb keeps in-frame clones, though not all of them. The sample has approximately 100,000 clones, approximately 95% seen once. On this clone: Its antigen is currently unknown.

The V and J genes are TRBV7-9 and TRBJ2-7, with D unresolved. This clonotype was sampled from a woman under 40 in good health and CMV-seropositive. What was sequenced was PBMCs. The DNA of the CDR3 is TGTGCCAGCAGCTTAGTTGTAGGAGTTTCATACGAGCAGTACTTC. As protein: CASSLVVGVSYEQYF.